The rows below give T cell receptor beta chains drawn from one sample of a study of molecular identifiers for immune sequencing clone quantification. TCRdb called the PCR reads again in MiXCR, with one record for every CDR3 protein. The sample yields more than 450,000 distinct CDR3 sequences, around 23% seen once. The sequencing input was naive CD8+ T cells from blood, with Jurkat cell RNA spiked in. Every receptor here comes from a human donor in good health. Some libraries in this study had Jurkat cell RNA spiked in. CDR3s include the opening cysteine and the closing phenylalanine or tryptophan. D genes are given only for firm matches. Rows give clone size only sometimes, using once, few, many, or a class for an expanded clone.

j_call cdr3_length clone_size d_call v_call cdr3_aa cdr3_nt
TRBJ2-4 13 - TRBD1 TRBV11-2 CASSVDGQGERYF TGTGCCAGCAGCGTAGACGGACAGGGAGAAAGATACTTC
TRBJ2-3 17 - - TRBV4-1 CASSQETLGTSTDTQYF TGCGCCAGCAGCCAAGAGACGTTGGGGACTAGCACAGATACGCAGTATTTT
TRBJ2-3 15 many - TRBV7-6 CASSPRTSSTDTQYF TGTGCCAGCAGCCCCCGGACTTCTAGCACAGATACGCAGTATTTT
TRBJ1-1 15 few - TRBV11-2 CASSLGALVNTEAFF TGTGCCAGCAGCTTGGGGGCTCTCGTGAACACTGAAGCTTTCTTT
TRBJ2-7 15 few - TRBV3-1 CASSQEYGGPYEQYF TGTGCCAGCAGCCAAGAGTATGGAGGCCCCTACGAGCAGTACTTC
TRBJ2-3 13 few - TRBV6-5 CASSRHNTDTQYF TGTGCCAGCAGTAGACACAACACAGATACGCAGTATTTT
TRBJ2-7 15 - TRBD1 TRBV14 CASSQEGQGWYEQYF TGTGCCAGCAGCCAAGAGGGACAGGGGTGGTACGAGCAGTACTTC
TRBJ1-5 13 - - TRBV10-3 CAIGEHPYQPQHF TGTGCCATCGGTGAGCATCCCTATCAGCCCCAGCATTTT
TRBJ2-5 15 many - TRBV29-1 CSVDGITGDGETQYF TGCAGCGTTGATGGGATCACCGGAGACGGCGAGACCCAGTACTTC
TRBJ2-7 18 once TRBD1 TRBV11-2 CASSPAPGQGASPYAQYF TGTGCCAGCAGCCCCGCACCCGGACAGGGGGCGTCGCCCTACGCGCAGTACTTC
TRBJ2-5 15 once - TRBV7-9 CASTSNTGEGEPQYF TGTGCCAGCACCTCGAACACCGGGGAGGGGGAGCCCCAGTACTTC
TRBJ2-1 15 - TRBD2 TRBV7-6 CASSILAGTGNEQFF TGTGCCAGCAGCATCCTAGCGGGGACGGGGAATGAGCAGTTCTTC
TRBJ2-7 16 many TRBD1 TRBV4-1 CASSQENRGRTYEQYF TGCGCCAGCAGCCAAGAGAACAGGGGGCGAACCTACGAGCAGTACTTC
TRBJ1-5 21 - - TRBV4-1 CASSHKILGVSMEDSNQPQHF TGCGCCAGCAGCCACAAGATTTTAGGAGTCAGTATGGAAGATAGCAATCAGCCCCAGCATTTT
TRBJ2-1 14 few - TRBV25-1 CASSAEWGRNEQFF TGTGCCAGCAGTGCCGAGTGGGGAAGGAATGAGCAGTTCTTC
TRBJ1-2 14 - - TRBV10-2 CASSDSSWGYGYTF TGCGCCAGCAGTGATAGCAGCTGGGGGTATGGCTACACCTTC
TRBJ1-1 12 - - TRBV28 CASRAGHTEAFF TGTGCCAGCAGGGCAGGGCACACTGAAGCTTTCTTT
TRBJ1-4 13 many - TRBV7-9 CASSLGTNEKLFF TGTGCCAGCAGCTTAGGGACTAATGAAAAACTGTTTTTT
TRBJ1-5 14 many TRBD1 TRBV27 CASSLTGAYQPQHF TGTGCCAGCAGTTTAACAGGGGCCTATCAGCCCCAGCATTTT
TRBJ2-5 14 many - TRBV7-9 CASSRTTEGETQYF TGTGCCAGCAGCCGAACTACCGAGGGCGAGACCCAGTACTTC
TRBJ2-3 16 - TRBD2 TRBV27 CASSSPAGNGADTQYF TGTGCCAGCAGTTCTCCAGCGGGAAATGGAGCAGATACGCAGTATTTT
TRBJ2-1 16 few - TRBV7-9 CASTTTRPSSYNEQFF TGTGCCAGCACCACGACTAGACCGAGCTCCTACAATGAGCAGTTCTTC
TRBJ2-3 13 many - TRBV6-1 CASSDRKTDTQYF TGTGCCAGCAGTGACAGAAAGACAGATACGCAGTATTTT
TRBJ1-5 14 - - TRBV6-2/TRBV6-3 CASSYREGPGPQHF TGTGCCAGCAGTTACAGGGAGGGCCCGGGGCCCCAGCATTTT
TRBJ1-2 11 - - TRBV29-1 CSGRDVYGYTF TGCAGCGGGCGGGACGTCTATGGCTACACCTTC
TRBJ2-7 13 few - TRBV11-2 CASSILRGVEQYF TGTGCCAGCAGCATACTAAGAGGGGTCGAGCAGTACTTC
TRBJ1-5 13 many - TRBV12-3/TRBV12-4 CASSLGRGQPQHF TGTGCCAGCAGTTTGGGGCGGGGACAGCCCCAGCATTTT
TRBJ2-7 15 few TRBD1 TRBV7-8 CASSSYRGTSYEQYF TGTGCCAGCAGTTCTTACAGGGGGACGTCATACGAGCAGTACTTC
TRBJ2-4 17 many - TRBV11-2 CASSLDWLTVAKNIQYF TGTGCCAGCAGCTTAGACTGGCTGACGGTAGCCAAAAACATTCAGTACTTC
TRBJ1-1 14 many - TRBV4-1 CASSQATVNTEAFF TGCGCCAGCAGCCAAGCCACAGTTAACACTGAAGCTTTCTTT
TRBJ2-7 14 - - TRBV20-1 CSAGNGTFSYEQYF TGCAGTGCTGGAAACGGGACGTTCTCCTACGAGCAGTACTTC
TRBJ1-1 13 - - TRBV30 CAWRDRLNTEAFF TGTGCCTGGAGGGATAGGCTGAACACTGAAGCTTTCTTT
TRBJ2-5 16 - TRBD1 TRBV20-1 CSADRGDRGFQAPQYF TGCAGTGCTGACAGGGGGGATAGGGGATTCCAAGCGCCCCAGTACTTC
TRBJ1-5 14 few TRBD1 TRBV6-2/TRBV6-3 CASSRQGGRQPQHF TGTGCCAGCAGTCGACAGGGGGGGCGTCAGCCCCAGCATTTT
TRBJ2-7 14 many - TRBV28 CASTPGLAAYEQYF TGTGCCAGCACCCCAGGACTGGCTGCCTACGAGCAGTACTTC
TRBJ2-7 15 many - TRBV27 CASSLSLPRHYEQYF TGTGCCAGCAGTTTATCTCTCCCCCGCCACTACGAGCAGTACTTC
TRBJ2-7 15 few - TRBV7-2 CASSPSRDPPYEQYF TGTGCCAGCAGCCCATCTCGGGACCCTCCCTACGAGCAGTACTTC
TRBJ2-3 15 few - TRBV3-1 CASSQGGRVTDTQYF TGTGCCAGCAGCCAAGGGGGCAGGGTCACAGATACGCAGTATTTT
TRBJ2-7 14 - TRBD2 TRBV30 CAWSSDSGVQNQHF TGTGCCTGGAGTTCAGACAGCGGGGTCCAAAACCAGCACTTC
TRBJ2-2 20 - TRBD2 TRBV7-9 CASSSKGLAGPHADTGELFF TGTGCCAGCAGCTCCAAGGGACTAGCGGGCCCCCACGCGGACACCGGGGAGCTGTTTTTT
TRBJ2-2 15 few - TRBV4-1 CASSQERAGLGELFF TGCGCCAGCAGCCAAGAAAGGGCGGGACTCGGGGAGCTGTTTTTT
TRBJ2-1 15 - TRBD1 TRBV20-1 CSARDDRDTYNEQFF TGCAGTGCTAGAGATGACAGGGACACTTACAATGAGCAGTTCTTC
TRBJ2-7 14 - - TRBV12-3/TRBV12-4 CASSDGLRNYEQYF TGTGCCAGCAGCGACGGACTGAGAAACTACGAGCAGTACTTC